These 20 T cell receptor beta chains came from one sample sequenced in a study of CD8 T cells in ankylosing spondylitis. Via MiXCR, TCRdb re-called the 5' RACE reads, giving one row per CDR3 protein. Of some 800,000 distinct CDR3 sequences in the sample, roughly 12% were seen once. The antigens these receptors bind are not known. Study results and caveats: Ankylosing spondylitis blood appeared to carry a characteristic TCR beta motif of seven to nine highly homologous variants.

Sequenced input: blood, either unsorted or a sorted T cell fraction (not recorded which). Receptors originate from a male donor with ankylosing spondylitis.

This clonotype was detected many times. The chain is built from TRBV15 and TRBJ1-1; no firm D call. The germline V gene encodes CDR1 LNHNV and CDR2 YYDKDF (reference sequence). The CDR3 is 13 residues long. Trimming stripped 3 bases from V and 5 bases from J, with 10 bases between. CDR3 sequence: CATSRDPWTEAFF. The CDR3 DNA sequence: TGTGCCACCAGCAGGGATCCCTGGACTGAAGCTTTCTTT.

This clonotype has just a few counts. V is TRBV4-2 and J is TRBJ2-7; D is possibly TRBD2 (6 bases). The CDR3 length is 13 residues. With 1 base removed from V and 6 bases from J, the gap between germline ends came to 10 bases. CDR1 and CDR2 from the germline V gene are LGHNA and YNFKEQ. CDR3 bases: TGTGCCAGCAGCCAAGTGTGGGGAGGCGAGCAGTACTTC. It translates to CASSQVWGGEQYF.

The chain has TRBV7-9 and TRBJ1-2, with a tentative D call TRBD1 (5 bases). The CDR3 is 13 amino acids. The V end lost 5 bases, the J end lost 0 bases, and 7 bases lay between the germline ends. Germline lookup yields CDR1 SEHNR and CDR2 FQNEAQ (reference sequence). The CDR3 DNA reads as TGTGCCAGCAGCCGACAGACTAACTATGGCTACACCTTC. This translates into CASSRQTNYGYTF.

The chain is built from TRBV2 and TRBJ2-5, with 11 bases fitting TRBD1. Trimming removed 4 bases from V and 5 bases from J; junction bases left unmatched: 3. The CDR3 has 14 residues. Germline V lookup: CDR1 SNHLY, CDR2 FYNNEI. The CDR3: CASSGDRGFETQYF. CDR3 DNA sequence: TGTGCCAGCAGTGGGGACAGGGGGTTCGAGACCCAGTACTTC.

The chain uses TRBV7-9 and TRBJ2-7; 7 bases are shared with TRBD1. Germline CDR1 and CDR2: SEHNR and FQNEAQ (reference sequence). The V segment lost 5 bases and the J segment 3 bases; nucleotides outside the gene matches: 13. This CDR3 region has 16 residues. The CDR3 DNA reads TGTGCCAGCAGCCCCCGCTTCAGGGACAGCTACTACGAGCAGTACTTC. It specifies CASSPRFRDSYYEQYF.

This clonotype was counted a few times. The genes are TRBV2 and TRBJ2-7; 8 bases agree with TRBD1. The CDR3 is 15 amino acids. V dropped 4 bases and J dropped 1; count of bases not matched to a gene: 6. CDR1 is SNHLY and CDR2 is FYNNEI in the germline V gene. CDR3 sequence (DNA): TGTGCCAGCAGTGTTGGGCAGGGGGCTTCCTACGAGCAGTACTTC. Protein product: CASSVGQGASYEQYF.

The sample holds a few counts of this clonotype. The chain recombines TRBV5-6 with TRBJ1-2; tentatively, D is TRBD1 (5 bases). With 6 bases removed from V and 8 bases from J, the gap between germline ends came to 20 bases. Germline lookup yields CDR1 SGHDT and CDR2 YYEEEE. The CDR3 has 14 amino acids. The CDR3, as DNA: TGTGCCAGCATCTCCGGGGCCCTTGTGAGAGGCTACACCTTC. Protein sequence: CASISGALVRGYTF.

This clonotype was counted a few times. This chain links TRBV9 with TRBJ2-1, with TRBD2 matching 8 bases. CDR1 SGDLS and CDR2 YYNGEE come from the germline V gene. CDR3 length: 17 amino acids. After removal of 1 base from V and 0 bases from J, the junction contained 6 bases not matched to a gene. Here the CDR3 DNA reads TGTGCCAGCAGCGTACTTGGGGCGGGGGGCTCCTACAATGAGCAGTTCTTC. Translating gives CASSVLGAGGSYNEQFF.

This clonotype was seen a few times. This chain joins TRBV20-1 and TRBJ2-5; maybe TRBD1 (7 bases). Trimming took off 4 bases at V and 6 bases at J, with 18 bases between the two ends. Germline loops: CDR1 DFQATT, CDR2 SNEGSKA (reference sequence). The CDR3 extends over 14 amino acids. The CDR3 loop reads CSATLTGTLQTQYF. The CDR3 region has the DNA TGCAGTGCTACGCTGACAGGGACTTTACAGACCCAGTACTTC.

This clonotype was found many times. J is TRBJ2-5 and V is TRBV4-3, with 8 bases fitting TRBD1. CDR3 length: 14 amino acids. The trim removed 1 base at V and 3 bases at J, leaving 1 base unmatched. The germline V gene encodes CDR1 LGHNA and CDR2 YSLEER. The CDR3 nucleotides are TGCGCCAGCAGCCAAGGGGGACAGGAAGAGACCCAGTACTTC. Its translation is CASSQGGQEETQYF.

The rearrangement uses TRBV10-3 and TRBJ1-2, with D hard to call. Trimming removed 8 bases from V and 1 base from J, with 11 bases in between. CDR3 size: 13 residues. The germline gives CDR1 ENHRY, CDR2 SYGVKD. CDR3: CAIARGLNYGYTF. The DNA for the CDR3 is TGTGCCATCGCTCGGGGTCTTAACTATGGCTACACCTTC.

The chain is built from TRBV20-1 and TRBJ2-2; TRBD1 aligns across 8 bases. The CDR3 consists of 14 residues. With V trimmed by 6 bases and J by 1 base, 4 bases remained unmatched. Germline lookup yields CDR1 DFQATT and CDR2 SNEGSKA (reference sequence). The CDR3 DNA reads TGCAGTGCCATCGGACAGGGGAACACCGGGGAGCTGTTTTTT. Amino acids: CSAIGQGNTGELFF.

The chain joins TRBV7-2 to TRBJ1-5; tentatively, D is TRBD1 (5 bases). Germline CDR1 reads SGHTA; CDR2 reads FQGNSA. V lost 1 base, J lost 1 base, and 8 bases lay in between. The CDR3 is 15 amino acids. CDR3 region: CASSLGRVSNQPQHF. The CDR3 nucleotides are TGTGCCAGCAGCTTAGGCAGGGTGAGCAATCAGCCCCAGCATTTT.

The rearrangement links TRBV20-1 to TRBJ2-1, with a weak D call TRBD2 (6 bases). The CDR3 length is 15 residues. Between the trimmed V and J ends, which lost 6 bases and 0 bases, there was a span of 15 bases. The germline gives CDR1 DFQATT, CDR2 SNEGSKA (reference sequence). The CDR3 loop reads CSATGGISSYNEQFF. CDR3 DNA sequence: TGCAGTGCCACCGGAGGGATTAGCTCCTACAATGAGCAGTTCTTC.

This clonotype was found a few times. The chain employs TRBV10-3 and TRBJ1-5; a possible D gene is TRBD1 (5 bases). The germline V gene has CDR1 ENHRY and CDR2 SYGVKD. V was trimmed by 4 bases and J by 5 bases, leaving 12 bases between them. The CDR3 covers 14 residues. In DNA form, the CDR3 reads TGTGCCATCAGTGGCCAGGGAGGGGATCAGCCCCAGCATTTT. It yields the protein CAISGQGGDQPQHF.

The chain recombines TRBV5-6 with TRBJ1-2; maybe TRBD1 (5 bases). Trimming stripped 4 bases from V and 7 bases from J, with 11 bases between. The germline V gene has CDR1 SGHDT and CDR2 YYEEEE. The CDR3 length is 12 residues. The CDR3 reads CASSPGLLGYTF. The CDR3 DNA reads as TGTGCCAGCAGCCCAGGGCTCCTTGGCTACACCTTC.

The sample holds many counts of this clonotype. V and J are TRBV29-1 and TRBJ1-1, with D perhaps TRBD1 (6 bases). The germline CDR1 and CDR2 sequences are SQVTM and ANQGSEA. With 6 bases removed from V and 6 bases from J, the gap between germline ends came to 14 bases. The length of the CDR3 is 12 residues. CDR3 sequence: CSVAQGRPEAFF. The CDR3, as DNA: TGCAGCGTCGCCCAGGGGCGGCCTGAAGCTTTCTTT.

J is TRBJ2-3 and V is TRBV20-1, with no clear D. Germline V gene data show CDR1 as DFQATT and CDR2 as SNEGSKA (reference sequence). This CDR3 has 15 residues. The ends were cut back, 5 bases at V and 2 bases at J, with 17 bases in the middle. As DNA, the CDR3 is TGCAGTGCTCGACGCGACCCCCGAACCACAGATACGCAGTATTTT. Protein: CSARRDPRTTDTQYF.

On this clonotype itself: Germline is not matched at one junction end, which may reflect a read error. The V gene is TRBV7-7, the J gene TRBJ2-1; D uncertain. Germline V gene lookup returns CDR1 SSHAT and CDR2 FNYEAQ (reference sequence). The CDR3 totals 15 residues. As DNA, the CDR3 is TGTGCTAGCAGCTTGGGGAATTCCGCTGTGGATGAGCAGTTCTTC. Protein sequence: CASSLGNSAVDEQFF.

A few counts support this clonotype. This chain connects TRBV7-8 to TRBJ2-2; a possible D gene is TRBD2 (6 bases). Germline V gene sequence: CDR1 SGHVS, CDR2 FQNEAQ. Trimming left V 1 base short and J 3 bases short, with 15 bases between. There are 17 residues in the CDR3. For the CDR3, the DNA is TGTGCCAGCAGCTTAGATTTGGAGGGCCTGTACACCGGGGAGCTGTTTTTT. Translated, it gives CASSLDLEGLYTGELFF.